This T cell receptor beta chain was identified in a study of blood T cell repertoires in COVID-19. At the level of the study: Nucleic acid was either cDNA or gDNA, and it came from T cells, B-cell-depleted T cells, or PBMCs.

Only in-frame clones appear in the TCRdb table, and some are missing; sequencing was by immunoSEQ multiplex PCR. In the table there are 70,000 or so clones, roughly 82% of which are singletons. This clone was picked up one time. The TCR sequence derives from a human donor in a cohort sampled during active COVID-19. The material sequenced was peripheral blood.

The CDR3 coding sequence is TGTGCCAGCAGTTTAGACTCGCTGTACGAGCAGTACTTC. This codes for CASSLDSLYEQYF. The chain links TRBV12-3 or TRBV12-4 to TRBJ2-7; D is uncertain. The CDR3 runs 13 residues. The ends were cut back, 1 base at V and 4 bases at J, with 8 bases in the middle.